The present T cell receptor beta chain was sequenced within a study of T cells in Graves' hyperthyroidism and ophthalmopathy. Amplification of TCR beta CDR3 regions was performed using RNA transcripts as template. A set of HTBI primers served as the primers for a first-round RT-PCR of the TCR CDR3. Via MiXCR, TCRdb re-called the multiplex PCR reads, giving one row per CDR3 protein. The table lists around 480,000 distinct CDR3 sequences, approximately 15% of them singletons, with about 17% in the top ten. V shed 3 bases and J shed 0 bases, with 11 bases lying between them. The V gene's germline CDR1 is LNHDA and CDR2 SQIVND (reference sequence). The CDR3 is 15 amino acids. The table lists this clonotype with many counts.

The sample was blood. The sequence was obtained from a woman between 18 and 29 years old with Graves' hyperthyroidism. The J gene is TRBJ2-5, the V gene TRBV19, with a possible D match to TRBD1 (6 bases). In DNA form, the CDR3 reads TGTGCCAGTAGTATTAGGGGGACAAACCAAGAGACCCAGTACTTC. The encoded protein is CASSIRGTNQETQYF.